A single sample gave rise to the 20 T cell receptor beta chains below, sequenced in a study of response to subunit inactivated influenza vaccine (dated by TCRdb to between 2018 and 2020). Library preparation used RT-PCR. This sample was sequenced with an Illumina HiSeq 2500. Using fastp trimming at Q25 and MiXCR clonotype assembly, TCRdb reanalyzed the public sequencing data and kept in-frame beta chains. Each entry merges the rows of one CDR3 protein and shows their most common DNA and genes. The sample has around 850,000 distinct CDR3 sequences on record, 15% to 20% of them singletons. Clones ranked in the top ten supply 9.5% to 13% of the sample. The sequencing here drew on PBMCs from blood, taken roughly 5 days after vaccination. These receptors all stem from a man aged 45-65 years who received an inactivated influenza vaccine. Donor details come from another sample of the same person, matched by shared clones.

The table lists this clonotype with a few counts. This chain joins TRBV5-1 and TRBJ2-7; perhaps TRBD1 as D (6 bases). The ends were cut back, 5 bases at V and 5 bases at J, with 17 bases in the middle. The CDR3 has 14 residues. Germline assignment: CDR1 SGHRS and CDR2 YFSETQ. In DNA, the CDR3 is TGCGCCAGCAGTCTTACCCTTACAGGGCACGAGCAGTACTTC. This sequence encodes CASSLTLTGHEQYF. Complete variable domain (other parts from reference TRBV5-1 and TRBJ2-7): KAGVTQTPRYLIKTRGQQVTLSCSPISGHRSVSWYQQTPGQGLQFLFEYFSETQRNKGNFPGRFSGRQFSNSRSEMNVSTLELGDSALYLCASSLTLTGHEQYFGPGTRLTVT.

This clonotype showed up just a few times. The V and J genes are TRBV20-1 and TRBJ1-2, with D uncertain. The CDR3 is 12 residues long. The V gene lost 0 bases and the J gene lost 8 bases, with 10 bases spanning the gap. Germline CDR1 reads DFQATT; CDR2 reads SNEGSKA (reference sequence). Here the CDR3 reads CSARDKEGGYTF. The DNA of the CDR3 is TGCAGTGCTAGAGATAAGGAAGGCGGCTACACCTTC.

CDR3 sequence (DNA): TGTGCCAGCCAAGACAGGGGGCATCTAAGCTCCTACAATGAGCAGTTCTTC. This gives the protein CASQDRGHLSSYNEQFF. The chain uses TRBV27 and TRBJ2-1, with 10 bases aligning to TRBD1. CDR1 is MNHEY and CDR2 is SMNVEV in the germline V gene (reference sequence). CDR3 length: 17 amino acids. Trimming took 8 bases from V and 0 from J; bases not matched to a gene: 10.

The table lists this clonotype with a few counts. The rearrangement joins TRBV4-2 to TRBJ2-7; D uncertain. Germline loops: CDR1 LGHNA, CDR2 YNFKEQ. CDR3 length: 12 amino acids. Deletions cut 0 bases from V and 5 bases from J, with 5 bases between. As DNA, the CDR3 is TGTGCCAGCAGCCAAGACCACGACGAGCAGTACTTC. Translation: CASSQDHDEQYF.

This clonotype was found a few times. The rearrangement links TRBV10-3 to TRBJ2-6; D remains ambiguous. V was cut by 0 bases and J by 0 bases, with 15 bases left in between. Germline V gene data show CDR1 as ENHRY and CDR2 as SYGVKD. CDR3 length: 19 residues. The CDR3 nucleotides are TGTGCCATCAGTGAGTCGACTGGCAGGTGGAGCTCTGGGGCCAACGTCCTGACTTTC. Its protein is CAISESTGRWSSGANVLTF.

In this sample, this clonotype turned up many times. The chain combines TRBV12-3 or TRBV12-4 with TRBJ2-1; 8 positions agree with TRBD2. The CDR3 sequence is 16 residues long. V shed 7 bases, J shed 2 bases, and the junction held 10 bases outside the gene matches. The CDR3 nucleotides read TGTGCCAGCACCTCAGAGGGGGGACTAGCCTACAATGAGCAGTTCTTC. Translation: CASTSEGGLAYNEQFF.

This clonotype was seen only a few times. V is TRBV4-3 and J is TRBJ2-7; 8 nucleotides agree with TRBD1. This CDR3 is built from 15 residues. Germline lookup yields CDR1 LGHNA and CDR2 YSLEER. V shed 1 base, J shed 5 bases, and the junction held 7 bases outside the gene matches. For the CDR3, the DNA is TGCGCCAGCAGCCAAGCCTCACAGGGGGACGACGAGCAGTACTTC. This translates into CASSQASQGDDEQYF.

This clonotype was seen a few times. This chain uses TRBV12-3 or TRBV12-4 with TRBJ2-1, with 9 nucleotides matching TRBD1. This CDR3 comprises 15 residues. The J segment lost 0 bases and the V segment lost 7 bases, leaving 4 bases of the junction unmatched. The CDR3 region is CASTQTGGSYNEQFF. CDR3 nucleotide sequence: TGTGCCAGCACTCAGACAGGGGGCTCCTACAATGAGCAGTTCTTC.

This clonotype has at least ten counts. This sequence joins TRBV5-1 and TRBJ1-1; D gene ambiguous. The V and J ends lost 4 bases and 8 bases respectively, with 15 bases between them. The CDR3 loop spans 13 amino acids. Germline lookup yields CDR1 SGHRS and CDR2 YFSETQ. CDR3 region: CASSPEGASEAFF. DNA for the CDR3: TGCGCCAGCAGCCCCGAGGGCGCCTCCGAAGCTTTCTTT. The full variable domain, completed using reference TRBV5-1 and TRBJ1-1, is KAGVTQTPRYLIKTRGQQVTLSCSPISGHRSVSWYQQTPGQGLQFLFEYFSETQRNKGNFPGRFSGRQFSNSRSEMNVSTLELGDSALYLCASSPEGASEAFFGQGTRLTVV.

This clonotype was counted between two and nine times. The V and J genes are TRBV7-2 and TRBJ1-1; D is possibly TRBD1 (6 bases). V lost 1 base to trimming and J lost 4 bases, with 10 bases between them. The CDR3 length is 14 residues. Germline V lookup: CDR1 SGHTA, CDR2 FQGNSA. The DNA of the CDR3 is TGTGCCAGCAGCTTAGTACAGGGTGTCACTGAAGCTTTCTTT. As protein: CASSLVQGVTEAFF.

The chain combines TRBV20-1 with TRBJ2-1, with D perhaps TRBD2 (5 bases). This CDR3 is 14 amino acids long. CDR1 is DFQATT and CDR2 is SNEGSKA in the germline V gene (reference sequence). V was trimmed by 1 base and J by 8 bases, leaving 15 bases between them. CDR3 in DNA: TGCAGTGCTAGAGGCTCTAGCTCATACGATGAGCAGTTCTTC. The encoded protein is CSARGSSSYDEQFF.

This clonotype was found a few times. As DNA, the CDR3 is TGTGCCAGCAGTTTACGGCAGGGACTGGGGGAGCTGTTTTTT. This gives the protein CASSLRQGLGELFF. V usage is TRBV12-3 or TRBV12-4 and J usage is TRBJ2-2, with D possibly matching TRBD2 (6 bases). CDR3 size: 14 residues. V dropped 2 bases and J dropped 8 bases, with 12 bases sitting between them.

This clonotype was seen a few times. The genes are TRBV12-3 or TRBV12-4 and TRBJ2-5; maybe TRBD2 (6 bases). Trimming took off 2 bases at V and 4 bases at J, with 14 bases between the two ends. CDR3 length equals 15 residues. CDR3 sequence reads: CASSLSGGGIETQYF. CDR3 coding DNA: TGTGCCAGCAGTTTATCGGGTGGAGGGATAGAGACCCAGTACTTC.

The gene calls are TRBV20-1 and TRBJ1-2; D not resolved. This CDR3 is built from 12 residues. The V end lost 7 bases, the J end lost 6 bases, and 15 bases lay between the germline ends. In germline, CDR1 is DFQATT, CDR2 SNEGSKA (reference sequence). Here the CDR3 reads CSVSTYGDGYTF. Written as DNA, the CDR3 is TGCAGTGTTTCGACCTACGGAGATGGCTACACCTTC.

There are a few counts of this clonotype. The rearrangement uses TRBV29-1 and TRBJ1-1; D is ambiguous. The CDR3 covers 12 residues. V was trimmed by 6 bases and J by 0 bases, leaving 8 bases between them. CDR1 is SQVTM, CDR2 ANQGSEA, per germline. This CDR3 reads CSVVTLNTEAFF. The DNA for the CDR3 is TGCAGCGTCGTTACATTGAACACTGAAGCTTTCTTT.

This clonotype was seen more than once but under ten times. V usage is TRBV12-3 or TRBV12-4 and J usage is TRBJ1-3; unclear D gene. V lost 1 base and J 9 bases, leaving 16 bases between the germline ends. The CDR3 contains 15 residues. CDR3 loop: CASSLGQRTLGTIYF. The CDR3 nucleotides read TGTGCCAGCAGTTTAGGGCAGCGGACTCTAGGCACCATATATTTT.

This clonotype occurred many times. The V call is TRBV7-2, the J call TRBJ2-4; either TRBD1 or TRBD2 may fit D (5 bases each). The V gene lost 4 bases and the J gene lost 9 bases, with 13 bases spanning the gap. Germline loops: CDR1 SGHTA, CDR2 FQGNSA. The CDR3 totals 13 residues. The CDR3 loop is CASSSNARGIQYF. The CDR3 DNA is TGTGCCAGCAGCTCCAACGCGAGGGGCATTCAGTACTTC.

This clonotype has at least ten counts. The chain combines TRBV12-3 or TRBV12-4 with TRBJ2-7; either TRBD1 or TRBD2 may fit D (5 bases each). V lost 4 bases to trimming and J lost 3 bases, with 19 bases between them. CDR3 length equals 16 residues. The CDR3 loop is CASSSGWDRDFYEQYF. In DNA form, the CDR3 reads TGTGCCAGCAGTTCGGGGTGGGACCGAGATTTCTACGAGCAGTACTTC.

The chain is built from TRBV20-1 and TRBJ2-3, with D perhaps TRBD1 (6 bases). CDR3 length: 13 amino acids. The V and J ends lost 4 bases and 0 bases respectively, with 8 bases between them. CDR1 and CDR2 (germline): DFQATT, SNEGSKA (reference sequence). CDR3 residues: CSANQGSTDTQYF. The CDR3 nucleotides read TGCAGTGCTAACCAGGGGAGCACAGATACGCAGTATTTT.

The J gene is TRBJ1-2, the V gene TRBV29-1, with no clear D. CDR3 size: 14 residues. Germline loops: CDR1 SQVTM, CDR2 ANQGSEA. The V and J ends lost 5 bases and 1 base respectively, with 14 bases between them. CDR3 region: CSVTIWSHNYGYTF. The CDR3 DNA follows: TGCAGCGTTACGATATGGTCTCATAACTATGGCTACACCTTC.